Below are 21 T cell receptor beta chains sequenced from a single sample in a study of T cell responses to AZD1222 COVID-19 vaccine. Profiled with immunoSEQ multiplex PCR; TCRdb holds only in-frame clones, not every one. The table has some 250,000 clones, around 93% seen once. Sequences were derived from peripheral blood, sampled 28 days after the second AZD1222 dose. These receptors came from an adult who received the AZD1222 COVID-19 vaccine.

The gene calls are TRBV4-3 and TRBJ2-7; D not certain. The ends were cut back, 0 bases at V and 1 base at J, with 4 bases in the middle. Germline CDR1 LGHNA, CDR2 YSLEER. The CDR3 runs 13 residues. The DNA for the CDR3 is TGCGCCAGCAGCCAAGACCGTTCCTACGAGCAGTACTTC. As protein: CASSQDRSYEQYF.

The DNA for the CDR3 is TGCAGCGCAGGGGCGGGGAATGGCTACACCTTC. The encoded protein is CSAGAGNGYTF. The rearrangement joins TRBV29-1 to TRBJ1-2; a weak D match, TRBD1 (6 bases). Trimming took 7 bases from V and 6 from J, leaving 12 bases between them. The germline gives CDR1 SQVTM, CDR2 ANQGSEA. CDR3 length: 11 amino acids.

The sample holds one count of this clone. At the DNA level, this CDR3 is encoded by other sequences in the same sample as well. V is TRBV5-1 and J is TRBJ2-5; D remains ambiguous. Germline CDR1 is SGHRS and CDR2 is YFSETQ. The CDR3 consists of 13 residues. Trimming took off 0 bases at V and 3 bases at J, with 6 bases between the two ends. CDR3 protein: CASSLGGEETQYF. CDR3 nucleotides: TGCGCCAGCAGCTTGGGCGGAGAAGAGACCCAGTACTTC.

The chain couples TRBV28 to TRBJ1-5, with D unresolved. The CDR3 totals 13 residues. Germline assignment: CDR1 MDHEN and CDR2 SYDVKM. V was shortened by 6 bases and J by 0 bases, with 6 bases between the two germline ends. The CDR3 DNA sequence: TGTGCCAGCAGCGATTATAGCAATCAGCCCCAGCATTTT. This encodes CASSDYSNQPQHF.

The genes are TRBV5-6 and TRBJ2-7; D possibly uses TRBD1 or TRBD2 (5 bases each). Germline lookup yields CDR1 SGHDT and CDR2 YYEEEE. The V end lost 4 bases, the J end lost 6 bases, and 17 bases lay between the germline ends. The CDR3 runs to 14 residues. The CDR3 is CASSRDRGQSEQYF. The CDR3 region has the DNA TGTGCCAGCAGCCGGGACCGCGGTCAGTCCGAGCAGTACTTC.

The V call is TRBV7-2, the J call TRBJ1-2, with TRBD1 identical over 7 bases. The CDR3 sequence is 13 residues long. V was pared by 4 bases and J by 6 bases, with 5 bases of the junction left unmatched. The germline V gene encodes CDR1 SGHTA and CDR2 FQGNSA. Here the CDR3 reads CASSSDRVDGYTF. As DNA, the CDR3 is TGTGCCAGCAGCTCTGACAGGGTCGATGGCTACACCTTC.

The chain has TRBV21-1 and TRBJ2-7; TRBD2, the table's D call, lacks a check against the DNA. TRBV21-1 counts as a pseudogene. CDR3 length: 16 residues. In nucleotides, the CDR3 is TGTGCCAGCAGCAAAAGAGGCCGGCACCCACCCCTCGAGCAGTACTTC. It codes for CASSKRGRHPPLEQYF.

The chain couples TRBV28 to TRBJ1-1; 8 nucleotides match TRBD1. This CDR3 has 11 amino acids. Trimming took 10 bases from V and 9 from J; bases not matched to a gene: 7. Germline loops: CDR1 MDHEN, CDR2 SYDVKM. The CDR3 bases are TGTGCCACCACCGGACAGGGTAAAGCTTTCTTT. Translating gives CATTGQGKAFF.

The J gene is TRBJ1-2, the V gene TRBV5-1; TRBD1 might be the D (6 bases). Trimming removed 0 bases at V and 1 base at J, with 7 bases between. The CDR3 runs 14 residues. Germline lookup yields CDR1 SGHRS and CDR2 YFSETQ. The CDR3 is CASSLGTVNYGYTF. The CDR3 bases are TGCGCCAGCAGCTTGGGGACAGTTAACTATGGCTACACCTTC.

The chain links TRBV5-4 to TRBJ1-1, with D perhaps matching TRBD1 (6 bases). CDR1 and CDR2 (germline): SGHNT, YYREEE (reference sequence). The CDR3 covers 14 residues. Trimming left V 4 bases short and J 1 base short, with 11 bases between. The CDR3 nucleotides are TGTGCCAGCAGCCTGACAGGCCCGAACACTGAAGCTTTCTTT. Translating gives CASSLTGPNTEAFF.

This clone was counted once. The gene calls are TRBV13 and TRBJ1-3; the match to TRBD1 covers 7 bases. The CDR3 runs 14 residues. Germline V lookup: CDR1 PRHDT, CDR2 FYEKMQ (reference sequence). After removal of 5 bases from V and 4 bases from J, the junction contained 5 bases not matched to a gene. In DNA form, the CDR3 reads TGTGCCAGCAGCATCCGGGACAGAGGAAACACCATATATTTT. It yields the protein CASSIRDRGNTIYF.

V gene TRBV15 combines with J gene TRBJ1-5, with no clear D. The CDR3 is 14 residues long. V was pared by 3 bases and J by 0 bases, with 6 bases between. From germline, CDR1 is LNHNV and CDR2 YYDKDF (reference sequence). The DNA for the CDR3 is TGTGCCACCAGCAGTGGACCTAGCAATCAGCCCCAGCATTTT. This codes for CATSSGPSNQPQHF.

The table lists this clone with a few counts. V and J are TRBV11-2 and TRBJ2-1; 7 bases line up with TRBD2. The trim removed 4 bases at V and 2 bases at J, leaving 5 bases unmatched. Germline V gene data show CDR1 as SGHAT and CDR2 as FQNNGV. This CDR3 has 15 residues. CDR3 bases: TGTGCCAGCAGCTGGGGGGGAATGCCCTACAATGAGCAGTTCTTC. Translating gives CASSWGGMPYNEQFF.

The chain employs TRBV19 and TRBJ1-3; D unresolved. There are 13 residues in the CDR3. Trimming removed 8 bases at V and 0 bases at J, with 8 bases between. CDR1 and CDR2 from the germline V gene are LNHDA and SQIVND (reference sequence). The CDR3 region has the DNA TGTGCCAGTGGATTGGGCTCTGGAAACACCATATATTTT. It codes for CASGLGSGNTIYF.

CDR3: CASSPPQTGVAGYTF. CDR3 DNA: TGTGCCAGCTCACCACCGCAGACAGGGGTCGCCGGCTACACCTTC. The V gene is TRBV18, the J gene TRBJ1-2, with 8 bases aligning to TRBD1. J gave up 8 bases and V 0 bases, and 8 bases lay outside the gene matches. The CDR3 is made up of 15 amino acids. CDR1 and CDR2 (germline): KGHSH, LQKENI.

Notes on this clone: An end of the junction does not agree with germline; a read error may underlie this. The CDR3 nucleotides read TGTGTCAGTAGTATACGACTAGCGGGAGCGCTGAACACCGGGGAGCTGTTTTTT. Translating it yields CVSSIRLAGALNTGELFF. The chain has TRBV19 and TRBJ2-2, with 12 bases matching TRBD2. This CDR3 comprises 18 residues. The germline gives CDR1 LNHDA, CDR2 SQIVND (reference sequence).

This clone is a singleton in its sample. The genes are TRBV2 and TRBJ1-2; weak D call: TRBD1 (5 bases). Germline values: CDR1 SNHLY, CDR2 FYNNEI. There are 12 residues in the CDR3. With 6 bases removed from V and 3 bases from J, the gap between germline ends came to 8 bases. The CDR3 sequence: CASRDNHYGYTF. The CDR3 nucleotides are TGTGCCAGCAGGGACAACCACTATGGCTACACCTTC.

The V gene is TRBV9, the J gene TRBJ2-5, with TRBD2 identical over 8 bases. The junction had 10 bases not matched to a gene; V was cut back by 4 bases and J by 5 bases. Germline V gene lookup returns CDR1 SGDLS and CDR2 YYNGEE. There are 15 residues in the CDR3. DNA for the CDR3: TGTGCCAGCAGCCCGCGGGAGGAGCTGATGGAGACCCAGTACTTC. It specifies CASSPREELMETQYF.

The chain has TRBV2 and TRBJ2-3; D possibly corresponds to TRBD2 (6 bases). Germline V gene sequence: CDR1 SNHLY, CDR2 FYNNEI. CDR3 length: 13 amino acids. V was cut by 6 bases and J by 2 bases, with 9 bases left in between. CDR3 sequence: CASSRETTDTQYF. CDR3 nucleotide sequence: TGTGCCAGCAGCCGGGAGACCACAGATACGCAGTATTTT.

V and J are TRBV30 and TRBJ1-3; D might be TRBD1 (6 bases). The CDR3 contains 15 residues. V lost 3 bases and J lost 0, with 12 bases in between. The V gene's germline CDR1 is GTSNPN and CDR2 SVGIG (reference sequence). CDR3 loop: CAWRRVGGSGNTIYF. In DNA, the CDR3 is TGTGCCTGGAGGCGGGTAGGGGGCTCTGGAAACACCATATATTTT.

J is TRBJ2-7 and V is TRBV11-2; TRBD2 agrees at 7 bases. The CDR3 totals 14 residues. CDR1 SGHAT and CDR2 FQNNGV come from the germline V gene. The V and J ends lost 5 bases and 3 bases, in that order; junction bases with no gene match: 7. In DNA form, the CDR3 reads TGTGCCAGCAGCCCCGGACTAGGCAGCTACGAGCAGTACTTC. Residues: CASSPGLGSYEQYF.